One and the same sample provided the 24 T cell receptor beta chains below, sequenced in a study of regulatory T cells in long-lasting Graves disease. Relying on iRepertoire HTBI primers and Arm-PCR of CDR3 regions, the team built TCR beta libraries. In TCRdb, the multiplex PCR reads were re-called with MiXCR into one record per CDR3 protein. The sample shows about 440,000 distinct CDR3 sequences, 14% to 15% of them seen only once. Described time point: newly diagnosed GD, antithyroid drugs for less than 3 months. RNA extracted from PBMCs served as the sequencing template. These same data were also listed under a study on T cells in Graves' hyperthyroidism and ophthalmopathy.

Sequences were derived from peripheral blood mononuclear cells (PBMCs), sampled at new diagnosis, from a patient treated with antithyroid drugs. The receptors were gathered from a woman aged 25 to 39 with Graves disease.

This clonotype was recorded many times. V gene TRBV5-1 combines with J gene TRBJ2-7; 14 bases line up with TRBD2. J was trimmed by 7 bases and V by 3 bases; bases with no gene match: 15. From germline, CDR1 is SGHRS and CDR2 YFSETQ. The CDR3 length is 18 residues. The CDR3 sequence: CASSSGTSGSYTPREQYF. CDR3 DNA sequence: TGCGCCAGCAGCTCCGGGACTAGCGGGAGCTACACCCCCAGGGAGCAGTACTTC.

The V gene is TRBV6-2 or TRBV6-3, the J gene TRBJ2-7; TRBD2 matches 7 bases. The V gene end was trimmed by 5 bases and the J gene end by 5 bases; junction bases not matched to a gene: 6. There are 13 residues in the CDR3. CDR1 and CDR2 from the germline V gene are MNHEY and SVGEGT. The CDR3 reads CASSEVRGDEQYF. The CDR3 bases are TGTGCCAGCAGTGAAGTTCGGGGGGACGAGCAGTACTTC.

The V call is TRBV20-1, the J call TRBJ2-4; 7 bases agree with TRBD2. Germline V gives CDR1 DFQATT, CDR2 SNEGSKA (reference sequence). The CDR3 length is 19 residues. V gave up 3 bases and J gave up 0 bases; unmatched junction bases: 17. CDR3 bases: TGCAGTGCTAGCCGCGCCTGGGGGTCCAGCGGGGAAGCCAAAAACATTCAGTACTTC. Residues: CSASRAWGSSGEAKNIQYF.

This clonotype was seen at least ten times. This chain links TRBV29-1 with TRBJ2-1, with 7 bases identical to TRBD2. Germline CDR1 is SQVTM and CDR2 is ANQGSEA. The CDR3 runs to 17 residues. The V and J ends lost 0 bases and 0 bases, in that order; junction bases with no gene match: 8. Written as DNA, the CDR3 is TGCAGCGTTGAAGACCTTAGCGGGTGGAGCTCCTACAATGAGCAGTTCTTC. Translation gives CSVEDLSGWSSYNEQFF.

The table lists this clonotype with a few counts. The V call is TRBV7-9, the J call TRBJ1-5; 7 nucleotides agree with TRBD1. Unmatched junction bases numbered 5, after V lost 2 bases and J lost 7 bases. The germline CDR1 and CDR2 sequences are SEHNR and FQNEAQ (reference sequence). The CDR3 is 14 amino acids. The CDR3 DNA reads as TGTGCCAGCAGCTTAACAGGGGCCCGGCAGCCCCAGCATTTT. Amino acid sequence: CASSLTGARQPQHF.

This clonotype has just a few counts. The gene calls are TRBV6-2 or TRBV6-3 and TRBJ2-1, with D unresolved. Germline-derived CDR1 and CDR2 are MNHEY and SVGEGT. CDR3 length: 13 residues. Trimming shortened V by 2 bases and J by 5 bases, and 7 bases separated the two germline ends. The CDR3 reads CASSYAHHNEQFF. The CDR3 coding sequence is TGTGCCAGCAGTTACGCCCACCACAATGAGCAGTTCTTC.

This clonotype was counted many times. This chain links TRBV7-2 with TRBJ1-1, with D possibly matching TRBD1 (6 bases). CDR3 length: 14 amino acids. The V end was cut by 2 bases, the J end by 5 bases, with 12 bases between. Germline loops: CDR1 SGHTA, CDR2 FQGNSA. The DNA of the CDR3 is TGTGCCAGCAGCTTAAACAGGGCGTTGACTGAAGCTTTCTTT. Translating gives CASSLNRALTEAFF.

This clonotype has ten or more counts. The genes are TRBV11-2 and TRBJ1-5; D is ambiguous. This CDR3 is built from 14 residues. V was trimmed by 1 base and J by 7 bases, leaving 11 bases between them. The germline V gene has CDR1 SGHAT and CDR2 FQNNGV. The CDR3, as DNA: TGTGCCAGCAGCTTAGGTTACGGAGCCCAGCCCCAGCATTTT. Its protein is CASSLGYGAQPQHF.

This clonotype showed up many times. V gene TRBV20-1 combines with J gene TRBJ1-5; D not certain. The V gene's germline CDR1 is DFQATT and CDR2 SNEGSKA (reference sequence). The CDR3 consists of 11 residues. Trimming removed 6 bases at V and 6 bases at J, with 9 bases between. CDR3 DNA: TGCAGTGCCCTGGCGGGTCAGCCCCAGCATTTT. Protein product: CSALAGQPQHF.

This clonotype was detected ten times or more. This chain links TRBV30 with TRBJ2-7; D not certain. The CDR3 is 11 amino acids. Germline CDR1 reads GTSNPN; CDR2 reads SVGIG (reference sequence). V was pared by 2 bases and J by 3 bases, with 5 bases between. The CDR3: CAWSIDYEQYF. CDR3 bases: TGTGCCTGGAGTATAGACTACGAGCAGTACTTC.

This clonotype was counted many times. This rearrangement joins TRBV7-9 to TRBJ2-1; D gene ambiguous. The CDR3 runs 15 residues. Trimming removed 5 bases from V and 0 bases from J, with 11 bases in between. Germline CDR1 SEHNR, CDR2 FQNEAQ (reference sequence). The CDR3 here is CASSPVGGSYNEQFF. In DNA form, the CDR3 reads TGTGCCAGCAGCCCAGTGGGCGGCTCCTACAATGAGCAGTTCTTC.

With respect to this clonotype: Just one base apart from a much larger clone, this may be a read error. Since the CDR3 does not end with the conserved phenylalanine or tryptophan, this likely comes from a read error. Written as DNA, the CDR3 is TGTGCCAGCAGCGATGGTACAGCGGGCTACTACAATGAGCAGTTCCTC. Translation gives CASSDGTAGYYNEQFL. The chain recombines TRBV7-8 with TRBJ2-1, with D maybe TRBD2 (6 bases). Trimming shortened V by 5 bases and J by 3 bases, and 17 bases separated the two germline ends. Looked up from germline, CDR1 is SGHVS and CDR2 is FQNEAQ. The CDR3 extends over 16 amino acids.

Turning to this clonotype: A much larger clone differs from this one at a single base, so this may be a read error. The V gene is TRBV30, the J gene TRBJ1-1; no clear D. The CDR3 is 14 residues long. The V end was cut by 2 bases, the J end by 8 bases, with 18 bases between. The V gene's germline CDR1 is GTSNPN and CDR2 SVGIG (reference sequence). CDR3 amino acids: CAWSSSRTEREAFF. The DNA of the CDR3 is TGTGCCTGGAGTTCCTCTCGGACCGAGCGAGAAGCTTTCTTT.

In its sample, this clonotype was seen many times. This rearrangement joins TRBV18 to TRBJ1-1, with D unresolved. The length of the CDR3 is 13 residues. V was trimmed by 2 bases and J by 1 base, leaving 5 bases between them. The germline V gene has CDR1 KGHSH and CDR2 LQKENI. This chain's CDR3 is CASSPKQNTEAFF. The CDR3, as DNA: TGTGCCAGCTCACCAAAGCAGAACACTGAAGCTTTCTTT.

The chain links TRBV5-1 to TRBJ1-4; D not resolved. The V gene lost 4 bases and the J gene lost 6 bases, with 19 bases spanning the gap. Germline CDR1 and CDR2: SGHRS and YFSETQ. The CDR3 is 16 amino acids. The CDR3: CASSETPQRGDEKLFF. CDR3 bases: TGCGCCAGCAGCGAGACCCCACAGCGGGGTGATGAAAAACTGTTTTTT.

This clonotype was recorded a few times. The rearrangement links TRBV9 to TRBJ2-5; D is perhaps TRBD2 (6 bases). V was pared by 4 bases and J by 3 bases, with 13 bases between. The length of the CDR3 is 14 residues. Per the germline V gene, CDR1 is SGDLS and CDR2 is YYNGEE. The CDR3, as DNA: TGTGCCAGCAGCAAGGGCGGGGCGGAAGAGACCCAGTACTTC. This encodes CASSKGGAEETQYF.

This clonotype turned up a few times. CDR3 region: CASRGGGGYEQYF. Written as DNA, the CDR3 is TGTGCCAGCAGGGGCGGGGGAGGCTACGAGCAGTACTTC. The J gene is TRBJ2-7, the V gene TRBV6-1; 7 bases agree with TRBD2. The J segment lost 3 bases and the V segment lost 6 bases, leaving 5 bases of the junction unmatched. This CDR3 region has 13 residues. Germline V lookup: CDR1 MNHNS, CDR2 SASEGT.

This rearrangement joins TRBV12-3 or TRBV12-4 to TRBJ2-1; TRBD2 agrees at 8 bases. This CDR3 spans 17 amino acids. J lost 8 bases, V lost 2 bases, and 14 bases had no gene match. The CDR3 reads CASSLNTRGGKLDEQFF. In nucleotides, the CDR3 is TGTGCCAGCAGTTTAAATACCCGGGGGGGAAAGCTGGATGAGCAGTTCTTC.

This clonotype was seen repeatedly, ten times or more. The V call is TRBV12-3 or TRBV12-4, the J call TRBJ2-5, with TRBD2 identical over 10 bases. Germline trimming cut 7 bases from V and 10 bases from J; bases unmatched to any gene: 12. The CDR3 length is 14 residues. CDR3 sequence (DNA): TGTGCCAGCACCCCGGGACTAGCGCCCGACGGCCAGTACTTC. Protein product: CASTPGLAPDGQYF.

This clonotype was seen ten or more times. V is TRBV28 and J is TRBJ2-6, with 7 bases that match TRBD1. Trimming at V came to 6 bases and at J to 1 base, leaving 3 bases not matched to a gene. The CDR3 is made up of 15 amino acids. CDR1 and CDR2 (germline): MDHEN, SYDVKM. CDR3 residues: CASSTQGSGANVLTF. In DNA form, the CDR3 reads TGTGCCAGCAGCACACAGGGGTCTGGGGCCAACGTCCTGACTTTC.

The rearrangement uses TRBV20-1 and TRBJ1-1; D may be TRBD1 (5 bases). Germline V lookup: CDR1 DFQATT, CDR2 SNEGSKA (reference sequence). CDR3 length: 15 amino acids. V lost 0 bases and J 1 base, leaving 12 bases between the germline ends. As DNA, the CDR3 is TGCAGTGCTAGAGAATTGGGCAGGGCGAACACTGAAGCTTTCTTT. It yields the protein CSARELGRANTEAFF.

Comments on this clonotype: This may stem from a read error, because a much larger clone lies one nucleotide away. V gene TRBV3-1 combines with J gene TRBJ2-2, with 8 nucleotides matching TRBD2. The germline V gene encodes CDR1 LGHDT and CDR2 YNNKEL (reference sequence). This CDR3 spans 15 amino acids. The CDR3, as DNA: TGTGCCAGCGGCCAAGATAGACTAGCGTCCGGGGAGCTGTTTTTT. Translating gives CASGQDRLASGELFF.

This clonotype was detected ten times or more. The chain joins TRBV20-1 to TRBJ2-7; D gene uncertain. The CDR3 covers 13 residues. The V end lost 0 bases, the J end lost 4 bases, and 10 bases lay between the germline ends. The germline gives CDR1 DFQATT, CDR2 SNEGSKA (reference sequence). The CDR3 nucleotides are TGCAGTGCTAGAGACGGTAGACGTTACGAGCAGTACTTC. This sequence encodes CSARDGRRYEQYF.

This clonotype came up a few times. The V gene is TRBV11-1, the J gene TRBJ2-4; D is perhaps TRBD1 or TRBD2 (5 bases each). Germline assignment: CDR1 SGHAT and CDR2 FQDESV (reference sequence). The CDR3 spans 14 residues. Trimming took 5 bases from V and 5 from J, leaving 13 bases between them. DNA for the CDR3: TGTGCCAGCAGCCAAGCCCGGGACCAAAACATTCAGTACTTC. Translated: CASSQARDQNIQYF.